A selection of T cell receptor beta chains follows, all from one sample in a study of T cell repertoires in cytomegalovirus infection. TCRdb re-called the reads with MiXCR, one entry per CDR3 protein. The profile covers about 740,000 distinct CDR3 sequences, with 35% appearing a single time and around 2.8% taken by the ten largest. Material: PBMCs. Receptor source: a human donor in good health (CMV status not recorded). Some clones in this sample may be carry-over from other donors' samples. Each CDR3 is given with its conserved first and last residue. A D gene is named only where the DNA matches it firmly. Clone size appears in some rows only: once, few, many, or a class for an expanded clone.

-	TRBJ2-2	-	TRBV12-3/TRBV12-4	CASSLSRDISGELFF	TGTGCCAGCAGTTTATCACGTGATATTTCCGGGGAGCTGTTTTTT
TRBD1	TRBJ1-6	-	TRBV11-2	CASSSPDRGSHF	TGTGCCAGCAGCTCCCCGGACAGGGGATCTCACTTT
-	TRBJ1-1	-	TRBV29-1	CSVEDRALGNTEAFF	TGCAGCGTTGAAGACCGGGCGCTGGGGAACACTGAAGCTTTCTTT
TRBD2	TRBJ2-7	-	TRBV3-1	CASSLRAGGPVEQYF	TGTGCCAGCAGCCTACGGGCGGGAGGGCCCGTCGAGCAATACTTC
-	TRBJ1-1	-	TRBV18	CASSPRGSSNTEAFF	TGTGCCAGCTCACCAAGGGGGTCCTCGAACACTGAAGCTTTCTTT
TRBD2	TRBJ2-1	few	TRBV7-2	CASRRTGATSGRNNEQFF	TGTGCCAGCAGGCGGACAGGGGCCACTAGCGGGAGAAACAATGAGCAGTTCTTC
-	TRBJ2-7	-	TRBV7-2	CASSINSVHTYEQYF	TGTGCCAGCAGCATAAATAGTGTTCATACCTACGAGCAGTACTTC
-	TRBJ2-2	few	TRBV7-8	CASSSDRRELFF	TGTGCCAGCAGCTCCGACAGAAGGGAGCTGTTTTTT
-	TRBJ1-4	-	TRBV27	CASSPTGTRGNEKLFF	TGTGCCAGCAGCCCCACAGGGACTAGGGGTAATGAAAAACTGTTTTTT
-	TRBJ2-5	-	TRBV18	CASSPAGRADVKTQYF	TGTGCCAGCTCACCAGCGGGTCGCGCCGATGTAAAGACCCAGTACTTC
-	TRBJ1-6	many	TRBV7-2	CASSGGLGTSPLHF	TGTGCCAGCAGCGGAGGGTTGGGGACCTCACCCCTCCACTTT
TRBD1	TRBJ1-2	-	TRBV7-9	CASSSGDRLNYGYTF	TGTGCCAGCAGCTCTGGGGACAGACTTAACTATGGCTACACCTTC
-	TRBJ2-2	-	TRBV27	CASSLSGGFSGGGTGELFF	TGTGCCAGCAGTTTATCTGGGGGGTTCTCGGGGGGCGGCACCGGGGAGCTGTTTTTT
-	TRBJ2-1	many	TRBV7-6	CASSLRTDFYNEQFF	TGTGCCAGCAGCTTGCGGACAGACTTCTACAATGAGCAGTTCTTC
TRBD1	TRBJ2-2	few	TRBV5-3	CASSLGQGAAGELFF	TGTGCCAGCAGCTTGGGACAGGGGGCCGCCGGGGAGCTGTTTTTT
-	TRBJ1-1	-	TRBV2	CADRSTEAFF	TGTGCAGACCGATCCACTGAAGCTTTCTTT
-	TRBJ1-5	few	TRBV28	CASSRVGSNQPQHF	TGTGCCAGCAGCAGGGTAGGGAGCAATCAGCCCCAGCATTTT
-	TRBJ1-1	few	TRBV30	CAWSFSHEAFF	TGTGCCTGGAGTTTTTCCCACGAAGCTTTCTTT
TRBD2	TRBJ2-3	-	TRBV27	CASSIRTSGGSTDTQYF	TGTGCCAGCAGTATACGGACTAGCGGGGGGAGTACAGATACGCAGTATTTT
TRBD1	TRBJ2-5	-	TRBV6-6	CASSEEWTGGEQETPSF	TGTGCCAGCAGTGAGGAATGGACAGGGGGCGAGCAAGAGACCCCGTCCTTC
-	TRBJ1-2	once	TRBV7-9	CASSPRVSYGYTF	TGTGCCAGCAGCCCGAGGGTTAGCTATGGCTACACCTTC
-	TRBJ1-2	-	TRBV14	CASSQETGSLYGYTF	TGTGCCAGCAGCCAAGAAACAGGGTCCCTCTATGGCTACACCTTC
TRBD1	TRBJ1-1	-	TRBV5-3	CASSPRTGGWNAEAFF	TGTGCCAGCAGCCCTAGGACAGGGGGCTGGAACGCTGAAGCTTTCTTT
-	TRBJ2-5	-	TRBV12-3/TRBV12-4	CASSHGLRGETQYF	TGTGCCAGCAGTCACGGATTGAGGGGAGAGACCCAGTACTTC
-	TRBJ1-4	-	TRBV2	CASSQGQLPEKLFF	TGTGCCAGCAGCCAAGGACAGCTGCCTGAAAAACTGTTTTTT
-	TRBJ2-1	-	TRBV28	CASTPVGNNEQFF	TGTGCCAGCACCCCGGTGGGGAACAATGAGCAGTTCTTC
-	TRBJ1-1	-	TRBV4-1	CASSPREVKAEAFF	TGCGCCAGCAGCCCTCGCGAAGTGAAGGCTGAAGCTTTCTTT
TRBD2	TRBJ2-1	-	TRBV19	CASSPGLGNEQFF	TGTGCCAGTAGTCCGGGACTAGGGAATGAGCAGTTCTTC
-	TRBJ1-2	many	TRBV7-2	CASSLGTEPYGYTF	TGTGCCAGCAGCTTAGGGACAGAACCATATGGCTACACCTTC
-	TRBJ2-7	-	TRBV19	CASGTGSYEQYF	TGTGCCAGCGGGACGGGGTCCTACGAGCAGTACTTC
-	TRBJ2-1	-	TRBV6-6	CASSGIAMSSYNEQFF	TGTGCCAGCAGCGGAATAGCTATGAGCTCCTACAATGAGCAGTTCTTC
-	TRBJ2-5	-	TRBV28	CASSVSRGGKETQYF	TGTGCCAGCAGTGTCAGCAGGGGAGGGAAAGAGACCCAGTACTTC
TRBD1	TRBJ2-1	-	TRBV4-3	CASSQVDGTGPYNEQFF	TGCGCCAGCAGCCAAGTAGACGGGACAGGGCCCTACAATGAGCAGTTCTTC
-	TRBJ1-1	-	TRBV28	CASSSYGVPEAFF	TGTGCCAGCAGTTCGTACGGGGTCCCTGAAGCTTTCTTT
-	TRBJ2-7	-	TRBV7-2	CASSLGGQGEQYF	TGTGCCAGCAGCTTAGGCGGGCAGGGAGAGCAGTACTTC
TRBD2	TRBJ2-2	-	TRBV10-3	CAIGASGTGELFF	TGTGCCATCGGAGCTAGCGGGACCGGGGAGCTGTTTTTT
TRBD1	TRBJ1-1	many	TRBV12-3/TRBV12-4	CASSFAFGQANTEAFF	TGTGCCAGCAGTTTTGCATTCGGACAGGCCAACACTGAAGCTTTCTTT
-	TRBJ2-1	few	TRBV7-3	CASSIRTNNEQFF	TGTGCCAGCAGCATCCGGACTAACAATGAGCAGTTCTTC
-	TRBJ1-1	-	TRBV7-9	CASSLGTGSNTEAFF	TGTGCCAGCAGCTTAGGCACAGGGTCGAACACTGAAGCTTTCTTT
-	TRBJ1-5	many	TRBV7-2	CASSRGRTNSNQPQHF	TGTGCCAGCAGCCGGGGGCGTACAAATAGCAATCAGCCCCAGCATTTT
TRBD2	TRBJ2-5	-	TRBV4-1	CASRPEGTSGAQEQETQYF	TGCGCCAGCCGACCTGAAGGGACTAGCGGGGCCCAAGAACAAGAGACCCAGTACTTC
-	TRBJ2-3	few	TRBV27	CASAKDTQYF	TGTGCCAGCGCAAAGGATACGCAGTATTTT
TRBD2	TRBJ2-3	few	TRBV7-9	CASSTFRTSGITDTQYF	TGTGCCAGCAGCACTTTCCGGACTAGCGGAATCACAGATACGCAGTATTTT
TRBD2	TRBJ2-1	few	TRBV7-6	CASSLGGPGLAGLVF	TGTGCCAGCAGCCTAGGTGGGCCCGGACTAGCGGGATTGGTCTTC
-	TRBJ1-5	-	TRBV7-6	CASSLQGMCNQPQHF	TGTGCCAGCAGCTTACAGGGGATGTGCAATCAGCCCCAGCATTTT
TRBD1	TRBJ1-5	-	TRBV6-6	CASSLLRDRGYQPQHF	TGTGCCAGCAGTTTACTCCGGGACAGGGGGTACCAGCCCCAGCATTTT
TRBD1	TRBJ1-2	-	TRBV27	CASSLTGTGFYGYTF	TGTGCCAGCAGTTTGACTGGGACAGGGTTCTATGGCTACACCTTC
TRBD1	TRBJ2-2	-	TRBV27	CASRTTGRNTGELFF	TGTGCCAGCAGAACGACAGGGAGGAACACCGGGGAGCTGTTTTTT
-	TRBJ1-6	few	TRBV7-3	CASSLKPSPWAYNSPLHF	TGTGCCAGCAGCTTAAAACCTTCCCCTTGGGCTTATAATTCACCCCTCCACTTT
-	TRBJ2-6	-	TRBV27	CASSLTGTSGANVLTF	TGTGCCAGCAGTTTAACAGGGACCTCTGGGGCCAACGTCCTGACTTTC
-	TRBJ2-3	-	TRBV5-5	CASSLGAVGPDTQYF	TGTGCCAGCAGCTTGGGCGCCGTGGGCCCAGATACGCAGTATTTT
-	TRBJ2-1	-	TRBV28	CASSPGKRGQFF	TGTGCCAGCAGTCCGGGGAAGAGAGGGCAGTTCTTC
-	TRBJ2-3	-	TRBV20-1	CSARDFITLSGSLPTDTQYF	TGCAGTGCTAGGGACTTCATTACCCTTAGCGGCAGCTTACCCACAGATACGCAGTATTTT
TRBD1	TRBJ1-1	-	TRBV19	CASKTGSGEAFF	TGTGCCAGTAAGACAGGGTCTGGCGAAGCGTTCTTT
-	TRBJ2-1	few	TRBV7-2	CASSKGPLNEQFF	TGTGCCAGCAGCAAGGGTCCCCTAAATGAGCAGTTCTTC
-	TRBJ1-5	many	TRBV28	CASSPGANQPQHF	TGTGCCAGCAGTCCCGGTGCCAATCAGCCCCAGCATTTT
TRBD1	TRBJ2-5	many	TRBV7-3	CASSTTGGRETQYF	TGTGCCAGCAGCACAACAGGGGGGAGGGAGACCCAGTACTTC
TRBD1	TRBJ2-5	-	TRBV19	CASSIDRDATQYF	TGTGCCAGTAGTATCGACAGGGACGCGACCCAGTACTTC